These T cell receptor beta chains were read from a single sample in a study of blood T cell repertoires in COVID-19. Method: immunoSEQ multiplex PCR; TCRdb's copy keeps in-frame clones and lacks some. The table has 410,000 or so clones, 70% to 90% seen once. The sample consisted of peripheral blood. The receptors were gathered from a woman between 40 and 55 years old with COVID-19, enrolled during active disease. Both conserved end residues are trimmed from each CDR3. A D gene is named only where the DNA matches it firmly.

V: TRBV7-2
D: .
CDR3: ASSLAETGYYGYT

V: TRBV27
D: TRBD1
CDR3: ASGRDRSSYNEQF

V: TRBV4-1
D: TRBD2
CDR3: ASSHEPGLGERADTQY

V: TRBV15
D: TRBD1
CDR3: ATSSPRGQTNSPLH

V: TRBV30
D: TRBD1
CDR3: AWSSRGEQH

V: TRBV7-2
D: .
CDR3: ASSFGGFNQPQH

V: TRBV5-1
D: .
CDR3: ASSLGAGLNTEAF

V: TRBV29-1
D: .
CDR3: SVPLRVHGYT

V: TRBV7-9
D: .
CDR3: ASSFIRDNSGNTIY

V: TRBV15
D: TRBD1
CDR3: ATRRQGLSNQPQH

V: TRBV18
D: .
CDR3: ASSPSSREQF

V: TRBV7-9
D: .
CDR3: ASSSQGTLLQETQY

V: TRBV7-2
D: TRBD1
CDR3: ASTGRWTGASTDTQY

V: TRBV28
D: TRBD2
CDR3: ASRLAGATDTQY

V: TRBV2
D: .
CDR3: ASSKQRSSNQPQH

V: TRBV4-3
D: .
CDR3: ASSRSAGYEQY